This T cell receptor (beta chain) was sequenced in a study of OX40 agonist ivuxolimab in advanced cancers. Study context: A male proportion of approximately 80% was recorded, with mean age around 64 years and range about 20 to 85. Findings and limits, study-wide: Clonal expansion was seen in CD4+ and CD8+ blood T cells by week 6 at 0.1 to 3.0 mg/kg.

Generated by immunoSEQ multiplex PCR, the TCRdb table keeps only in-frame clones and is missing some. The table shows 42,000 or so clones, with just under 90% occurring only once. This CDR3 is built from 13 residues. Germline-derived CDR1 and CDR2 are LNHDA and SQIVND (reference sequence). V lost 6 bases, J lost 5 bases, and 10 bases lay in between. Comment on this clone: Its antigen is not identified.

The chain is built from TRBV19 and TRBJ2-2; D not resolved. The sample in question was CD4+ or CD8+ T cells sorted from blood, obtained in a trial of the OX40 agonist ivuxolimab. The TCR comes from an adult with an advanced solid tumor such as melanoma, head and neck, liver or kidney cancer. CDR3 DNA: TGTGCCAGTAGGTTAGTCGGGACCGGGGAGCTGTTTTTT. It yields the protein CASRLVGTGELFF.